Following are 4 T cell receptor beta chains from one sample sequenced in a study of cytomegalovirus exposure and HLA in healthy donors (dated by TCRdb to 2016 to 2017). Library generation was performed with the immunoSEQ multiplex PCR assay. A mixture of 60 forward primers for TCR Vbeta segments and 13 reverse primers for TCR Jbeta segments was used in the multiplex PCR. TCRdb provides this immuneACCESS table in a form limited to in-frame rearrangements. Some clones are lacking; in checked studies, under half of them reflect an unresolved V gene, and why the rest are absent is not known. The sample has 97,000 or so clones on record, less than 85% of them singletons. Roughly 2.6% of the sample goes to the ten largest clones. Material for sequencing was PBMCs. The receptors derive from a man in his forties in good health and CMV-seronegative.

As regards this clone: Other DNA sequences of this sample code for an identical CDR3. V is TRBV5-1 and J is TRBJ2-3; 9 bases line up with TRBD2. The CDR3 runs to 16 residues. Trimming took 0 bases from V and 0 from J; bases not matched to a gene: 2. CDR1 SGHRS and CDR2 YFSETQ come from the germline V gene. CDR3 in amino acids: CASSLDGTSSTDTQYF. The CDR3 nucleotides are TGCGCCAGCAGCTTGGACGGGACTAGCAGCACAGATACGCAGTATTTT.

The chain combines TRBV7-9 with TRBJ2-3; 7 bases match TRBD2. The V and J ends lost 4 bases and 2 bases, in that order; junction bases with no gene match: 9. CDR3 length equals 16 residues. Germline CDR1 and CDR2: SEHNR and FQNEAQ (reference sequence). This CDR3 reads CASSWPAGELTDTQYF. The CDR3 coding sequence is TGTGCCAGCAGCTGGCCCGCGGGGGAGCTCACAGATACGCAGTATTTT. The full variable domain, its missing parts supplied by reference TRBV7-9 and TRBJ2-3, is DTGVSQNPRHKITKRGQNVTFRCDPISEHNRLYWYRQTLGQGPEFLTYFQNEAQLEKSRLLSDRFSAERPKGSFSTLEIQRTEQGDSAMYLCASSWPAGELTDTQYFGPGTRLTVL.

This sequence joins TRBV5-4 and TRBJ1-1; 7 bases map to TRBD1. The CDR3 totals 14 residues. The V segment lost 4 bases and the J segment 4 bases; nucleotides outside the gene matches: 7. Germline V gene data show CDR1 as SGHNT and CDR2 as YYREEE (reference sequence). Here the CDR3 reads CASSPRQGATEAFF. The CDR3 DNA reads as TGTGCCAGCAGCCCACGACAGGGTGCCACTGAAGCTTTCTTT.

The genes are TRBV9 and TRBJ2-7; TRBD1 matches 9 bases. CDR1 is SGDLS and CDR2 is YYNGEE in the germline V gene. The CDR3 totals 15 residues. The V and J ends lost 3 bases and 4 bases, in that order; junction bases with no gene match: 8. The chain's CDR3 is CASSATGGISYEQYF. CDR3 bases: TGTGCCAGCAGCGCAACAGGGGGCATTTCGTACGAGCAGTACTTC.